This T cell receptor beta chain was obtained from a study of response to subunit inactivated influenza vaccine. Points from the study as a whole: Authors suggested seasonal influenza vaccinations each recruit few new T cells.

Germline loops: CDR1 MRHNA, CDR2 SNTAGT. With 6 bases clipped from V and 4 bases from J, the junction kept 1 base outside the gene matches. This CDR3 contains 13 residues. This clonotype was picked up many times. The target antigen is unknown. TCRdb recomputed calls from the RT-PCR reads with MiXCR, one row per CDR3 protein. Of fewer than 800,000 distinct CDR3 sequences detected, less than 20% appear once; the ten largest clones hold 11%. This rearrangement joins TRBV6-4 to TRBJ2-2; 8 nucleotides agree with TRBD1. The sequence derives from a man in his fifties or sixties who received an inactivated influenza vaccine. This specimen consisted of PBMCs from blood, obtained 11 to 12 days after vaccination. CDR3 nucleotides: TGTGCCAGCAGCACAGGGGGCACCGGGGAGCTGTTTTTT. Encoded protein: CASSTGGTGELFF.